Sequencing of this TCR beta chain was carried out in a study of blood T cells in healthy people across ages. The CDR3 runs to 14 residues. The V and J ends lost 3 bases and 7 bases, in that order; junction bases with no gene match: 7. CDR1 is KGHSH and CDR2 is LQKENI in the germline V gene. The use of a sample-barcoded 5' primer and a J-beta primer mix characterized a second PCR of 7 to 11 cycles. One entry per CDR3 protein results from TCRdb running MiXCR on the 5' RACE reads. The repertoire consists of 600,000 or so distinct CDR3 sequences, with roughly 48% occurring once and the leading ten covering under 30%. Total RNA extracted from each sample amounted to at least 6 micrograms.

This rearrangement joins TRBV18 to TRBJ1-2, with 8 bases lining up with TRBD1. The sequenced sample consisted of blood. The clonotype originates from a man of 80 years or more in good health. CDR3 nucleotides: TGTGCCAGCTCACCCGAGGACAGGGCAGGTGGCTACACCTTC. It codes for CASSPEDRAGGYTF.